Listed below are T cell receptor beta chains from one sample, sequenced in a study of T cell responses to AZD1222 COVID-19 vaccine. Here immunoSEQ multiplex PCR was the method, and the copy in TCRdb shows in-frame clones only, minus some. The sample contains 90,000 to 150,000 clones, less than 90% of which appear only once. The sample consisted of peripheral blood, taken on day 0 of AZD1222 vaccination. The receptors originated from an adult in good health. The CDR3 runs from the conserved cysteine through the conserved F or W. A D gene is named only where the DNA matches it firmly. A clone size is listed for some rows: how often the clone was seen (once, few, many), or a class if it is expanded.

d_call,v_call,j_call,clone_size,cdr3_length,cdr3_aa,cdr3_nt
.,TRBV5-1,TRBJ2-3,.,16,CASSLKQTPSTDTQYF,TGCGCCAGCAGCTTGAAACAGACACCTAGCACAGATACGCAGTATTTT
.,TRBV10-3,TRBJ1-2,once,14,CAISDGGRAYGYTF,TGTGCCATCAGTGACGGGGGCCGGGCTTATGGCTACACCTTC
.,TRBV3-1/TRBV3-2,TRBJ1-1,few,13,CASKRGPNTEAFF,TGTGCCAGCAAGCGGGGACCAAACACTGAAGCTTTCTTT
.,TRBV5-4,TRBJ2-7,.,13,CASSPEDGYEQYF,TGTGCCAGCAGCCCGGAGGACGGATACGAGCAGTACTTC
.,TRBV7-3,TRBJ2-3,.,15,CASSPMGGVLDTQYF,TGTGCCAGCAGCCCCATGGGGGGAGTCTTGGATACGCAGTATTTT
.,TRBV13,TRBJ1-2,.,18,CASSLSSSRRSSDYGYTF,TGTGCCAGCAGCCTAAGCTCCTCCAGACGGTCTTCCGACTACGGCTACACCTTC
.,TRBV19,TRBJ1-2,.,14,CASSIAAGNYGYTF,TGTGCCAGTAGTATAGCCGCGGGGAACTATGGCTACACCTTC
.,TRBV19,TRBJ1-1,.,14,CASTLGGTNTEAFF,TGTGCCAGTACCCTTGGGGGCACGAACACTGAAGCTTTCTTT
.,TRBV28,TRBJ1-1,.,14,CASSLGQSNTEAFF,TGTGCCAGCAGTTTGGGGCAGTCGAACACTGAAGCTTTCTTT
.,TRBV3-1/TRBV3-2,TRBJ1-2,.,15,CASSQGGFPNYGYTF,TGTGCCAGCAGCCAAGGGGGGTTTCCTAACTATGGCTACACCTTC
.,TRBV28,TRBJ1-2,.,12,CASTGANYGYTF,TGTGCCAGCACAGGGGCGAACTATGGCTACACCTTC
.,TRBV6-6,TRBJ1-3,.,14,CASTLPGGGNTIYF,TGTGCCAGCACCCTACCGGGTGGTGGAAACACCATATATTTT
TRBD1,TRBV3-1/TRBV3-2,TRBJ2-7,.,17,CASSSRDRGLLLPEQYF,TGTGCCAGCAGCTCCCGGGACAGGGGGCTCTTACTACCCGAGCAGTACTTC
.,TRBV7-9,TRBJ1-6,.,13,CASSPRRDSPLHF,TGTGCCAGCAGCCCCAGAAGGGATTCACCCCTCCACTTT
.,TRBV7-9,TRBJ2-7,medium-sized,13,CASSLRGPNEQYF,TGTGCCAGCAGCTTACGGGGGCCCAACGAGCAGTACTTC
.,TRBV28,TRBJ1-5,.,15,CASSFYLAGNQPQHF,TGTGCCAGCAGTTTTTATCTTGCAGGGAATCAGCCCCAGCATTTT